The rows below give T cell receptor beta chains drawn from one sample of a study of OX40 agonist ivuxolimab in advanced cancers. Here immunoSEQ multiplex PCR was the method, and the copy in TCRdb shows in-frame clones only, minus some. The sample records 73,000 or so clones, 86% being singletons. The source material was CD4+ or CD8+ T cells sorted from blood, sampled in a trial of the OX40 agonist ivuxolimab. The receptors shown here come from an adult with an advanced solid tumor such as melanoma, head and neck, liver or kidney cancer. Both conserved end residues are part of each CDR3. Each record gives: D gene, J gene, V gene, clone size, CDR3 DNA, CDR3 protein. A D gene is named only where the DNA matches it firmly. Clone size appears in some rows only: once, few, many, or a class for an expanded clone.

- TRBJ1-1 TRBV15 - TGTGCCACCAGCAGAGATTTGGTAGACCGGGAAGCTTTCTTT CATSRDLVDREAFF
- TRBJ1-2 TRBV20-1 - TGCAGTGCTTTTGGGGGAGGCTACACCTTC CSAFGGGYTF
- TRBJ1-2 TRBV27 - TGTGCCAGCAGTTTATCCGAGGGGTATGGCTACACCTTC CASSLSEGYGYTF
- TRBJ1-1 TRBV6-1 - TGTGCCAGCAGCGTCATCACTGAAGCTTTCTTT CASSVITEAFF
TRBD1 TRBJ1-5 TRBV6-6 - TGTGCCAGCAACTGGGCAGGGGGCGACGGTCAGCCCCAGCATTTT CASNWAGGDGQPQHF
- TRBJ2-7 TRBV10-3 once TGTGCCATCAGTGGAGGGCAAGGATGGACCTACGAGCAGTACTTC CAISGGQGWTYEQYF
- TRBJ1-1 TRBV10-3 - TGTGCCATCGGAGGGGGGAGGGAGAACACTGAAGCTTTCTTT CAIGGGRENTEAFF
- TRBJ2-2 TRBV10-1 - TGCGCCAGCAGTCCAACACGAACCGGGGAGCTGTTTTTT CASSPTRTGELFF
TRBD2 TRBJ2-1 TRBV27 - TGTGCCAGCAACGGCGGGAGGGTTCGTAATGAGCAGTTCTTC CASNGGRVRNEQFF
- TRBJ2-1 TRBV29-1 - TGCAGTGTCGAAAGGGGGGCGAGCGAGCAGTTCTTC CSVERGASEQFF
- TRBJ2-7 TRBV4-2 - TGTGCCAGCAGCTTGGCCGGGGTGGGGATGAGCGAGCAGTACTTC CASSLAGVGMSEQYF
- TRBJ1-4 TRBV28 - TGTGCCAGCAGGACAGCGAATGAAAAACTGTTTTTT CASRTANEKLFF
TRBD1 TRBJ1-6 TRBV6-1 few TGTGCCAGCAGTGTCGGGACAGTCAATTCACCCCTCCACTTT CASSVGTVNSPLHF
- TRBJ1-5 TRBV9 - TGTGCCAGCAGCCCAGGTGGGGGGGCGGGAGGCTTCGGCAATCAGCCCCAGCATTTT CASSPGGGAGGFGNQPQHF
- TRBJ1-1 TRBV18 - TGTGCCAGCTCACCTCCTTCAAGGGTTGAAGCTTTCTTT CASSPPSRVEAFF
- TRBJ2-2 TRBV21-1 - TGTGCCAGCCCCGGGGGACAGGGGGACACCGGGGAGCTGTTTTTT CASPGGQGDTGELFF
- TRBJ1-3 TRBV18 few TGTGCCAGCTCACCCACGGTTGGAACAGGTCTTAAGTCGGGTTCTGGAAACACCATATATTTT CASSPTVGTGLKSGSGNTIYF
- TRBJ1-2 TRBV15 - TGTGCCACCAGCAGAGTACGGGAAGACTATGGCTACACCTTC CATSRVREDYGYTF
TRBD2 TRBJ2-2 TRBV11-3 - TGTGCCAGCAGCTCCGGAATAGCGGGGAACACCGGGGAGCTGTTTTTT CASSSGIAGNTGELFF
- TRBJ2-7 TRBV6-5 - TGTGCCAGCAGTGACCGGTTCCAGTACTTC CASSDRFQYF
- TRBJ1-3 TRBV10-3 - TGTGCCACAGACCCCGGGACAACCGGAAACACCATATATTTT CATDPGTTGNTIYF
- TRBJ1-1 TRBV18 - TGTGCCAGCTCGCCTCAGACGGTGAACACTGAAGCTTTCTTT CASSPQTVNTEAFF
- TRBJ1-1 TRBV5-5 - TGTGCCAGCAGCCTCCAGACCGTGAACACTGAAGCTTTCTTT CASSLQTVNTEAFF
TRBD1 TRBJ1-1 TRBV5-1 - TGCGCCAGCAGCTTGGCCGGGACAGGGCTGGGGAGCACTGAAGCTTTCTTT CASSLAGTGLGSTEAFF
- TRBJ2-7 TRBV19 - TGTGCCAGTAGTTATACCGGAAGCTCCTACGAGCAGTACTTC CASSYTGSSYEQYF
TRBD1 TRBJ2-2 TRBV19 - TGTGCCAGTAGGATACAGGGGAGGAACACCGGGGAGCTGTTTTTT CASRIQGRNTGELFF
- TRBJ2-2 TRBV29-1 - TGCAGCGTGACGCCCCCGGGACAGAACACCGGGGAGCTGTTTTTT CSVTPPGQNTGELFF
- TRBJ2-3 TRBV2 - TGTGCCAGCAGTGTAGGCCCGACGGTAGATACGCAGTATTTT CASSVGPTVDTQYF
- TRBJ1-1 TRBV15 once TGTGCCACCAGCAGAGATATCTTAAACACTGAAGCTTTCTTT CATSRDILNTEAFF
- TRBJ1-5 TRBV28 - TGTGCCAGCAGTTTAGGCAGGGTCAGGGGTCAGCCCCAGCATTTT CASSLGRVRGQPQHF
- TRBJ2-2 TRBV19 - TGTGCCAGTAGCCGCAACACAGGGAGTGCGAACACCGGGGAGCTGTTTTTT CASSRNTGSANTGELFF
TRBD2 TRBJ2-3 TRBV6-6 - TGTGCCAGCAGTTCTGGACTAGCGGGGAACACAGATACGCAGTATTTT CASSSGLAGNTDTQYF
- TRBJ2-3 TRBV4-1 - TGCGCCAGCAGCCAAGGTTTTGGTCCTGGGGGCACAGATACGCAGTATTTT CASSQGFGPGGTDTQYF
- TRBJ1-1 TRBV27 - TGTGCCAGCTGGGGGTTACAAGCTTTCTTT CASWGLQAFF
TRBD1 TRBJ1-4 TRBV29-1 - TGCAGCGTTGAGCAGGGGGCGCCGGAAAAACTGTTTTTT CSVEQGAPEKLFF
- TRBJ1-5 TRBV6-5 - TGTGCCAGCAGTTACTCTTCGTGGCAGCCCCAGCATTTT CASSYSSWQPQHF
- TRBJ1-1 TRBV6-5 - TGTGCCAGCGGACGGGCCGGGACTGAAGCTTTCTTT CASGRAGTEAFF
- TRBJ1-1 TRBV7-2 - TGTGCCAGCAGCTTCGGGGGTCCAAGGGCTGAAGCTTTCTTT CASSFGGPRAEAFF
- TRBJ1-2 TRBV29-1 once TGCAGCGTTGAGGTGGCGTATGGCTACACCTTC CSVEVAYGYTF
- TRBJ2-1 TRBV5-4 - TGTGCCAGCAGCAGTACTAGTCTTGAGCAGTTCTTC CASSSTSLEQFF
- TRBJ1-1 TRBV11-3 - TGTGCCAGCAGCTACGCGAGGGGGGCAAAAACTTTCTTT CASSYARGAKTFF
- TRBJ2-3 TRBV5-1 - TGCGCCAGCAGCTTTTTACCGTTGGGGAGTTTTATGACTAGCACAGATACGCAGTATTTT CASSFLPLGSFMTSTDTQYF
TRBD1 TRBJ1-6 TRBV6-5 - TGTGCCAGCAGAGGAGGGACAGCCGGGCTAGGGGCCCTCCACTTT CASRGGTAGLGALHF
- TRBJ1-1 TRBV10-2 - TGCGCCAGCAGTGAGGGTCTTACAACTGAAGCTTTCTTT CASSEGLTTEAFF
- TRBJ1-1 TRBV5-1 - TGCGCCAGCAGCTCGTCCGGGACGTCGCGTGAAGCTTTCTTT CASSSSGTSREAFF
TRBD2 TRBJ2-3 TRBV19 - TGTGCCAGTAGTCTCGGCGGGAGTGCAGATACGCAGTATTTT CASSLGGSADTQYF
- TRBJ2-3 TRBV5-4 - TGTGCCAGCAGCTATCCGGGGGTGACCACAGATACGCAGTATTTT CASSYPGVTTDTQYF
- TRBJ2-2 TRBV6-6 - TGTGCCAGCAGTCCCGGGACAATCAACACCGGGGAGCTGTTTTTT CASSPGTINTGELFF
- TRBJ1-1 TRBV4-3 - TGCGCCAGCAGCGGTCAGGGGCCGAACACTGAAGCTTTCTTT CASSGQGPNTEAFF
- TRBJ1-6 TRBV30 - TGTGCCTGGACCAGCCCGGGGCCCTTCGGTTCACCCCTCCACTTT CAWTSPGPFGSPLHF
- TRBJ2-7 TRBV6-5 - TGTGCCAGCAGTTACACGTACGGCTACGAGCAGTACTTC CASSYTYGYEQYF
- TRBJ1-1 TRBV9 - TGTGCCAGCAGCCCCGGGACACTTGGTAATGAAGCTTTCTTT CASSPGTLGNEAFF
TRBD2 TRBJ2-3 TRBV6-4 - TGTGCCAGCAGTATGTTAGCGGGAAGCACAGATACGCAGTATTTT CASSMLAGSTDTQYF
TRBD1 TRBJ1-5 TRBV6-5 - TGTGCCAGCAGTGGACAGGGGATGGGTCAGCCCCAGCATTTT CASSGQGMGQPQHF
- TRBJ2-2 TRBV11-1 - TGTGCCAGCAGCTGGGGACAAGCGAACACCGGGGAGCTGTTTTTT CASSWGQANTGELFF
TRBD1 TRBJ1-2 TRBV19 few TGTGCCAGTAGAACAGGGGGCTATGGCTACACCTTC CASRTGGYGYTF
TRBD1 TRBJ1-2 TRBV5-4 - TGTGCCAGCAGCAAGGGACAGAGCTACAACTATGGCTACACCTTC CASSKGQSYNYGYTF
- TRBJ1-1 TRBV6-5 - TGTGCCAGCGGCTCAGGGAACACTGAAGCTTTCTTT CASGSGNTEAFF